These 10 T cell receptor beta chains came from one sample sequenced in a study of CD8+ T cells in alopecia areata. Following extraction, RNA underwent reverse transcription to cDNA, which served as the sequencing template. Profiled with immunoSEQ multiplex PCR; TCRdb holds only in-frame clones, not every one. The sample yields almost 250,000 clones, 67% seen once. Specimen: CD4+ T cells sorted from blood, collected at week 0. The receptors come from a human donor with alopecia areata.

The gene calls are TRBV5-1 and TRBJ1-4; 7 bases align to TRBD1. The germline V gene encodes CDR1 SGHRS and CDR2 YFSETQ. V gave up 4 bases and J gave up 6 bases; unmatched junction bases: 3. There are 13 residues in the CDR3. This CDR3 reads CASSTQGDEKLFF. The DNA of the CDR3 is TGCGCCAGCAGCACGCAGGGGGATGAAAAACTGTTTTTT.

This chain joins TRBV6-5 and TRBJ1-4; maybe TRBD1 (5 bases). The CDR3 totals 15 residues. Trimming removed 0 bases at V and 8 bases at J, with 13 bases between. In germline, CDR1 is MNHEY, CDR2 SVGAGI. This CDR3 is CASSYSQGIREKLFF. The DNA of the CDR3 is TGTGCCAGCAGTTACTCCCAGGGTATCCGGGAAAAACTGTTTTTT.

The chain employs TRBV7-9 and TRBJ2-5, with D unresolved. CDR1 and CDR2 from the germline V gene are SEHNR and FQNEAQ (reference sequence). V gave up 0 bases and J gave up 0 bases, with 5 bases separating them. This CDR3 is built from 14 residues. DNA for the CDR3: TGTGCCAGCAGCTTAGCGGAGTACCAAGAGACCCAGTACTTC. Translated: CASSLAEYQETQYF.

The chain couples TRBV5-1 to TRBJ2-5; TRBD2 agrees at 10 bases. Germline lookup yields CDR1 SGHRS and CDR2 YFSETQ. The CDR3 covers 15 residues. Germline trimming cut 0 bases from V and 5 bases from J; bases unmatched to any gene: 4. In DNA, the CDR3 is TGCGCCAGCAGCTTGGCTAGCGGGGGAGTGGAGACCCAGTACTTC. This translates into CASSLASGGVETQYF.

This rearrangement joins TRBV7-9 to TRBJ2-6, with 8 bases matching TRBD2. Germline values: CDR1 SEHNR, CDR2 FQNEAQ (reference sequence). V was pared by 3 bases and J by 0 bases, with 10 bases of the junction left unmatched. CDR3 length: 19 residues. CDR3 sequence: CASSFGRGSTNSGANVLTF. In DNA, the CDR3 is TGTGCCAGCAGCTTCGGGAGGGGCTCGACCAACTCTGGGGCCAACGTCCTGACTTTC.

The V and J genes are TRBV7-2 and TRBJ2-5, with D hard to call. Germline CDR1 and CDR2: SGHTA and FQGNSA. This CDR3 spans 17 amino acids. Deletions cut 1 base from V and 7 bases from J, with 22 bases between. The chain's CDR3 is CASSLGDGIGDGGTQYF. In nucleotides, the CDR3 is TGTGCCAGCAGCTTAGGCGATGGTATAGGTGACGGTGGGACCCAGTACTTC.

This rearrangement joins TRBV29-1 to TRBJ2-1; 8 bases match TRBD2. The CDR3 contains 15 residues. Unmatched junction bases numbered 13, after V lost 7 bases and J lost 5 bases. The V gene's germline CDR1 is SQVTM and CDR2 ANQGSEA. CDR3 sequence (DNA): TGCAGCGCTAATCACGGGACGGGGGGGCACAATGAGCAGTTCTTC. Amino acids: CSANHGTGGHNEQFF.

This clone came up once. The CDR3 loop reads CSVGYQGNTEAFF. Written as DNA, the CDR3 is TGCAGCGTTGGCTATCAGGGGAACACTGAAGCTTTCTTT. The rearrangement links TRBV29-1 to TRBJ1-1; tentative D call: TRBD1 (5 bases). With 4 bases removed from V and 1 base from J, the gap between germline ends came to 10 bases. Per the germline V gene, CDR1 is SQVTM and CDR2 is ANQGSEA. The CDR3 spans 13 residues.

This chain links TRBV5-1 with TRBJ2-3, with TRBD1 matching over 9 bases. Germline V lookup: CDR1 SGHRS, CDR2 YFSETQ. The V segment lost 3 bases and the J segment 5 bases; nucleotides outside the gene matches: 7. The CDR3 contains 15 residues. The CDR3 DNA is TGCGCCAGCAGCTACCGGGACAGGGTGGTAGATACGCAGTATTTT. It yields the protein CASSYRDRVVDTQYF.

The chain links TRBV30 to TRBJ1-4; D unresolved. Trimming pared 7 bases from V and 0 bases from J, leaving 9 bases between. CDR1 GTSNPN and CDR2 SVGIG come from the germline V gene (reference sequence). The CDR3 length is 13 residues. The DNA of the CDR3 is TGTGCCTCGACGGGTACAACTAATGAAAAACTGTTTTTT. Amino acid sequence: CASTGTTNEKLFF.